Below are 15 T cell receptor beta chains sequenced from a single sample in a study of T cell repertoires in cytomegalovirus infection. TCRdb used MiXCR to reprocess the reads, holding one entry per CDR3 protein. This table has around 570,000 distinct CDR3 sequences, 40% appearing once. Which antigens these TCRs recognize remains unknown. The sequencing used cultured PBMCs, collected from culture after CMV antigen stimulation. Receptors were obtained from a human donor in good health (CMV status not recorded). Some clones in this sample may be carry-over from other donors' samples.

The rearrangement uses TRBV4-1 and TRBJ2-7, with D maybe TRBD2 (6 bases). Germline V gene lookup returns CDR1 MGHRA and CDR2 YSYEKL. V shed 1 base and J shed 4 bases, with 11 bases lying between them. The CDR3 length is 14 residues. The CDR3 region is CASSQGLDGYEQYF. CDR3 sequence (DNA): TGCGCCAGCAGCCAAGGACTAGATGGGTACGAGCAGTACTTC.

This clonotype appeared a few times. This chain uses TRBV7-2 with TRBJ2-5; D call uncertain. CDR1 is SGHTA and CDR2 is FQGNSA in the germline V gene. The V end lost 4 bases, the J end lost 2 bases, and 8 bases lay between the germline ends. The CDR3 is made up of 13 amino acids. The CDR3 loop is CASSYIPQETQYF. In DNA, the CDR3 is TGTGCCAGCAGCTACATTCCGCAAGAGACCCAGTACTTC.

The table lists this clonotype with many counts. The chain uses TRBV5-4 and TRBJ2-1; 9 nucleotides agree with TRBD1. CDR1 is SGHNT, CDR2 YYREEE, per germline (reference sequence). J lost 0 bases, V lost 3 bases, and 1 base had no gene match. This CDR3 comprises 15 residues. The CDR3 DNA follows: TGTGCCAGCAGCTCGGACAGGGGCTCCTACAATGAGCAGTTCTTC. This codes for CASSSDRGSYNEQFF.

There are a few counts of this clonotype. The CDR3 loop is CASSLAHLIHTGELFF. CDR3 nucleotides: TGTGCCAGCAGCTTAGCCCACCTGATTCACACCGGGGAGCTGTTTTTT. The chain carries TRBV11-2 and TRBJ2-2; D unresolved. V lost 1 base and J lost 3, with 12 bases in between. This CDR3 is 16 amino acids long. Looked up from germline, CDR1 is SGHAT and CDR2 is FQNNGV.

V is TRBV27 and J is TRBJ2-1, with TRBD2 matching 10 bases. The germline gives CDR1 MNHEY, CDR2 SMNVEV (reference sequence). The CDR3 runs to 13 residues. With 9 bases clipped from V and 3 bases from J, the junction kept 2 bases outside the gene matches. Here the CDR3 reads CARKRGGYNEQFF. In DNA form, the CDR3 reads TGTGCCAGAAAGCGGGGGGGCTACAATGAGCAGTTCTTC.

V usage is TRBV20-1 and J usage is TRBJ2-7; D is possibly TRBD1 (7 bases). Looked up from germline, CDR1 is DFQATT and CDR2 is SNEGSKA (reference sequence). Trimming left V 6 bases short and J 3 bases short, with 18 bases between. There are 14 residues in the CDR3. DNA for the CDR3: TGCAGTGCCTTCCCGTGGAGGGGGCTCTACGAGCAGTACTTC. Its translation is CSAFPWRGLYEQYF.

The CDR3 loop is CASSTPLGAAQETQYF. As DNA, the CDR3 is TGTGCCAGCAGCACCCCGCTGGGGGCAGCCCAAGAGACCCAGTACTTC. The chain carries TRBV5-4 and TRBJ2-5; D is possibly TRBD1 (6 bases). Trimming pared 4 bases from V and 1 base from J, leaving 17 bases between. In germline, CDR1 is SGHNT, CDR2 YYREEE (reference sequence). The CDR3 is 16 amino acids. The entire variable domain, with the rest obtained from reference TRBV5-4 and TRBJ2-5, is as follows: ETGVTQSPTHLIKTRGQQVTLRCSSQSGHNTVSWYQQALGQGPQFIFQYYREEENGRGNFPPRFSGLQFPNYSSELNVNALELDDSALYLCASSTPLGAAQETQYFGPGTRLLVL.

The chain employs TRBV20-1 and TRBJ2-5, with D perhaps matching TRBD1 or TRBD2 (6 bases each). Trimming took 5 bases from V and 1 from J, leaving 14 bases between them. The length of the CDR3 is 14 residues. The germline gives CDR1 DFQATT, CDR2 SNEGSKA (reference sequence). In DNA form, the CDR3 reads TGCAGTGCTGGAGGGGGTCCGGGCCAAGAGACCCAGTACTTC. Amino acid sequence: CSAGGGPGQETQYF.

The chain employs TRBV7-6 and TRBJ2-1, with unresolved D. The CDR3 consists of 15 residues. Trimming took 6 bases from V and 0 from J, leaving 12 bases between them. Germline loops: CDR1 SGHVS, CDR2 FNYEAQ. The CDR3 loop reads CASSQKRSSYNEQFF. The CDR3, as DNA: TGTGCCAGCAGTCAGAAAAGGAGCTCCTACAATGAGCAGTTCTTC.

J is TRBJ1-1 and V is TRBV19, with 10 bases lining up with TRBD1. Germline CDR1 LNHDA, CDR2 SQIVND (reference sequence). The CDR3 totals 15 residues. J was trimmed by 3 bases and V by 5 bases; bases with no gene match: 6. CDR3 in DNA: TGTGCCAGTAGTGGCCGGGACAGGGGCGACACTGAAGCTTTCTTT. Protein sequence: CASSGRDRGDTEAFF.

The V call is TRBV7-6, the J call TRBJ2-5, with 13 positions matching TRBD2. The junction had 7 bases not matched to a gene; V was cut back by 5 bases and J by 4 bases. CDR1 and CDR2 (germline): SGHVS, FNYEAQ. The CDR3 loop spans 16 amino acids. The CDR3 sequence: CASSLGLAGVTETQYF. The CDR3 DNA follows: TGTGCCAGCAGCCTTGGACTAGCGGGGGTCACAGAGACCCAGTACTTC.

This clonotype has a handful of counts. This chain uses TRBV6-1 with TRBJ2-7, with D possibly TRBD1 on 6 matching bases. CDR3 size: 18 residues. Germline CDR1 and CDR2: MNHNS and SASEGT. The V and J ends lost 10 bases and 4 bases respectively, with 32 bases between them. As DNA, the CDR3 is TGTGCCACCCGCACAGGGCCCCCCCACCGGGACACCACTTACGAGCAGTACTTC. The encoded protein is CATRTGPPHRDTTYEQYF.

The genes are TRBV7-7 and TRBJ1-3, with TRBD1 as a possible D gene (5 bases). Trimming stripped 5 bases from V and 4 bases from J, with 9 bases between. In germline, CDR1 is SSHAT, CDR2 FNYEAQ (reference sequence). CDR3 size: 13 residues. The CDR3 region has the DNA TGTGCCAGCAGCCCCTACAGGGGAAACACCATATATTTT. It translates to CASSPYRGNTIYF.

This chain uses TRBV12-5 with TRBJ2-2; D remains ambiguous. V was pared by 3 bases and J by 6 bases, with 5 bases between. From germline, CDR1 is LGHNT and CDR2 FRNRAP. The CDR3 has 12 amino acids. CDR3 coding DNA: TGTGCTAGTGGTTTACGTCCCGGGGAGCTGTTTTTT. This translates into CASGLRPGELFF.

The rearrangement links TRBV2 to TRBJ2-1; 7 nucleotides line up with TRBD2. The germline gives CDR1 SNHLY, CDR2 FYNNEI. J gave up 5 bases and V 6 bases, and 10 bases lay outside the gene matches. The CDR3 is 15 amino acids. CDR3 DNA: TGTGCCAGCAGCCCTTGGGGGGGGATAAACAATGAGCAGTTCTTC. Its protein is CASSPWGGINNEQFF.